This is a list of T cell receptor beta chains from one sample in a study of blood T cell repertoires in COVID-19. Clones were sequenced by immunoSEQ multiplex PCR, and TCRdb holds only the in-frame ones, with some missing. The sample consists of around 45,000 clones, roughly nine tenths of them appearing once. Sequencing was carried out using peripheral blood. These receptors were obtained from a man aged 55-75 years with active or convalescent COVID-19. CDR3s include the opening cysteine and the closing phenylalanine or tryptophan. The order of the fields is clone size, J gene, D gene, V gene, CDR3 DNA, CDR3 protein. D genes are given only for firm matches. Part of the rows lack a size; the others show once, few, many or a class for expanded clones.

size: -
J: TRBJ1-5
D: -
V: TRBV12-3/TRBV12-4
DNA: TGTGCCAGCAGCCAATTCAAGCGGGGGCCCCAGCATTTT
CDR3: CASSQFKRGPQHF

size: -
J: TRBJ2-5
D: TRBD2
V: TRBV7-3
DNA: TGTGCCAGCAGCCAATTTTCGGGGGGGAAAGAGACCCAGTACTTC
CDR3: CASSQFSGGKETQYF

size: once
J: TRBJ1-1
D: -
V: TRBV5-4
DNA: TGTGCCAGCAGCTTCTCTCCGTTGCAGTCCATGAACACTGAAGCTTTCTTT
CDR3: CASSFSPLQSMNTEAFF

size: once
J: TRBJ1-5
D: -
V: TRBV28
DNA: TGTGCCAGCAGTACCCAGGTCTACCCCAATCAGCCCCAGCATTTT
CDR3: CASSTQVYPNQPQHF

size: -
J: TRBJ1-2
D: -
V: TRBV18
DNA: TGTGCCAGCTCACCATCACCAGCGACCCAAGCTAACTATGGCTACACCTTC
CDR3: CASSPSPATQANYGYTF

size: -
J: TRBJ1-2
D: -
V: TRBV28
DNA: TGTGCCAGCAGTCGCGACACGTATGGCTACACCTTC
CDR3: CASSRDTYGYTF

size: -
J: TRBJ2-3
D: -
V: TRBV5-1
DNA: TGCGCCAGCAGCTTGGCCAGAAGCACAGATACGCAGTATTTT
CDR3: CASSLARSTDTQYF

size: few
J: TRBJ1-2
D: TRBD1
V: TRBV14
DNA: TGTGCCAGCAGCCAATGGCCGGGACAGAGCTATGGCTACACCTTC
CDR3: CASSQWPGQSYGYTF

size: few
J: TRBJ2-5
D: -
V: TRBV21-1
DNA: TGTGCCAGCAGCAGGACACCGGGACAGGGGAAAGAGACCCAGTACTTC
CDR3: CASSRTPGQGKETQYF

size: -
J: TRBJ1-1
D: TRBD1
V: TRBV5-1
DNA: TGCGCCAGCAGCTCGGGACAGCCCATGAACACTGAAGCTTTCTTT
CDR3: CASSSGQPMNTEAFF

size: -
J: TRBJ1-1
D: -
V: TRBV6-1
DNA: TGTGCCAGCAGTGAGAACGGTGAAGCTTTCTTT
CDR3: CASSENGEAFF

size: -
J: TRBJ1-3
D: -
V: TRBV9
DNA: TGTGCCAGCAGCGGACAGATCTACTCTGGAAACACCATATATTTT
CDR3: CASSGQIYSGNTIYF

size: -
J: TRBJ1-5
D: TRBD1
V: TRBV24-1
DNA: TGTGCCACCACAGTCGGGACAGCTAGCAATCAGCCCCAGCATTTT
CDR3: CATTVGTASNQPQHF

size: -
J: TRBJ2-7
D: TRBD1
V: TRBV7-6
DNA: TGTGCCAGCAGCTTAGCGCTGAGACAGGGGGCGGGTGAGCAGTACTTC
CDR3: CASSLALRQGAGEQYF

size: -
J: TRBJ2-5
D: TRBD2
V: TRBV7-6
DNA: TGTGCCAGCAGCTTAGCGGCCGCTAGCGGGGTCCAAGAGACCCAGTACTTC
CDR3: CASSLAAASGVQETQYF

size: -
J: TRBJ1-1
D: -
V: TRBV7-2
DNA: TGTGCCAGCAGCTTAGGGACGGGAGACCGCGAAGCTTTCTTT
CDR3: CASSLGTGDREAFF

size: -
J: TRBJ2-7
D: -
V: TRBV6-5
DNA: TGTGCCAGCAGTCAGGCATACTCCTACGAGCAGTACTTC
CDR3: CASSQAYSYEQYF

size: -
J: TRBJ2-5
D: -
V: TRBV6-5
DNA: TGTGCCAGCAGTCTCCGGTTTGTTGGGACCCAGTACTTC
CDR3: CASSLRFVGTQYF

size: -
J: TRBJ2-2
D: TRBD1
V: TRBV5-4
DNA: TGTGCCAGCGCAAGGAACAGGGGGGACACCGGGGAGCTGTTTTTT
CDR3: CASARNRGDTGELFF

size: -
J: TRBJ2-3
D: TRBD1
V: TRBV27
DNA: TGTGCCACCCGGGACAGCAACACAGATACGCAGTATTTT
CDR3: CATRDSNTDTQYF

size: -
J: TRBJ1-3
D: -
V: TRBV6-1
DNA: TGTGCCAGCAGTGAAGTTACAGCCGGAAACACCATATATTTT
CDR3: CASSEVTAGNTIYF

size: -
J: TRBJ1-5
D: -
V: TRBV6-2/TRBV6-3
DNA: TGTGCCAGCAGTTATAATACCCGGCAGCCCCAGCATTTT
CDR3: CASSYNTRQPQHF

size: -
J: TRBJ2-3
D: -
V: TRBV10-3
DNA: TGTGCCATCAGTGAGGGAACTAGTTGGGATACGCAGTATTTT
CDR3: CAISEGTSWDTQYF

size: -
J: TRBJ1-2
D: TRBD1
V: TRBV30
DNA: TGTGCCTGGAGTGATACAGGACAGGGGCGTTTTGCGTATGGCTACACCTTC
CDR3: CAWSDTGQGRFAYGYTF

size: -
J: TRBJ2-3
D: TRBD1
V: TRBV9
DNA: TGTGCCAGCAGCTTGGGACAGACAGATACGCAGTATTTT
CDR3: CASSLGQTDTQYF

size: -
J: TRBJ2-3
D: -
V: TRBV10-1
DNA: TGCGCCAGCAGTAGGACTAGCACAGATACGCAGTATTTT
CDR3: CASSRTSTDTQYF

size: -
J: TRBJ2-7
D: -
V: TRBV5-4
DNA: TGTGCCAGCAGCTTGGCCGCAGGTTCAGCCTACGAGCAGTACTTC
CDR3: CASSLAAGSAYEQYF

size: -
J: TRBJ1-3
D: -
V: TRBV5-1
DNA: TGCGCCAGCAGCTTGGCATCCTCTGGAAACACCATATATTTT
CDR3: CASSLASSGNTIYF

size: -
J: TRBJ2-7
D: TRBD1
V: TRBV7-2
DNA: TGTGCCAGCAGCTTATTGGGACAGTCCTACGAGCAGTACTTC
CDR3: CASSLLGQSYEQYF

size: -
J: TRBJ1-2
D: TRBD1
V: TRBV2
DNA: TGTGCCAGCAGTACGGGACAGGGGGATGGCTACACCTTC
CDR3: CASSTGQGDGYTF

size: few
J: TRBJ2-2
D: -
V: TRBV3-1/TRBV3-2
DNA: TGTGCCAGCAGCCAAGATTCGGGTACCGGGGAGCTGTTTTTT
CDR3: CASSQDSGTGELFF

size: once
J: TRBJ2-3
D: TRBD2
V: TRBV4-1
DNA: TGCGCCAGCAGCTACGGACTAGCGGGGACAGATACGCAGTATTTT
CDR3: CASSYGLAGTDTQYF

size: -
J: TRBJ1-4
D: TRBD1
V: TRBV2
DNA: TGTGCCAGCAGAGTGACAGGGCTGGGAGAAAAACTGTTTTTT
CDR3: CASRVTGLGEKLFF

size: -
J: TRBJ2-5
D: TRBD2
V: TRBV9
DNA: TGTGCCAGCAGCCCGCGACTAGCGGGTGGGGAGACCCAGTACTTC
CDR3: CASSPRLAGGETQYF

size: -
J: TRBJ2-2
D: TRBD1
V: TRBV6-2/TRBV6-3
DNA: TGTGCCAGCAGTTACCCCGCCGGGACAGGGTCCATAAACACCGGGGAGCTGTTTTTT
CDR3: CASSYPAGTGSINTGELFF

size: -
J: TRBJ1-5
D: -
V: TRBV6-9
DNA: TGTGCCAGCAGTTATCCGACAGTACGTAATCAGCCCCAGCATTTT
CDR3: CASSYPTVRNQPQHF

size: -
J: TRBJ2-3
D: TRBD2
V: TRBV7-2
DNA: TGTGCCAGCAGCTTAGCTAGCGGGGTATCAGATACGCAGTATTTT
CDR3: CASSLASGVSDTQYF

size: -
J: TRBJ2-6
D: -
V: TRBV25-1
DNA: TGTGCCAGCACTCGGGCTGGGGCCAACGTCCTGACTTTC
CDR3: CASTRAGANVLTF

size: -
J: TRBJ1-1
D: -
V: TRBV2
DNA: TGTGCCAGCAGCTCCCAACAGGTGATTACTGAAGCTTTCTTT
CDR3: CASSSQQVITEAFF

size: -
J: TRBJ1-2
D: -
V: TRBV28
DNA: TGTGCCAGCAGTTTTAGGGGGTTTTTCGTCTACACCTTC
CDR3: CASSFRGFFVYTF

size: -
J: TRBJ1-2
D: -
V: TRBV9
DNA: TGTGCCAGCAGCGTATCGAGGGATATTTCTTACGGGTACACCTTC
CDR3: CASSVSRDISYGYTF

size: once
J: TRBJ2-3
D: -
V: TRBV29-1
DNA: TGCAGCGCTCGTAGGGGTTCAGCGGATACGCAGTATTTT
CDR3: CSARRGSADTQYF

size: -
J: TRBJ2-1
D: TRBD2
V: TRBV4-1
DNA: TGCGCCAGCAGCCGAGGAACTAGCGGGCAAAATGAGCAGTTCTTC
CDR3: CASSRGTSGQNEQFF

size: -
J: TRBJ2-7
D: -
V: TRBV7-2
DNA: TGTGCCAGCAGCTTACTACTGCGTTCCTACGAGCAGTACTTC
CDR3: CASSLLLRSYEQYF

size: -
J: TRBJ2-6
D: -
V: TRBV28
DNA: TGTGCCAGCAGTTTGGAGTGGGTATCTGGGGCCAACGTCCTGACTTTC
CDR3: CASSLEWVSGANVLTF

size: -
J: TRBJ1-1
D: -
V: TRBV6-2/TRBV6-3
DNA: TGTGCCAGCAGTCCGGACACTGAAGCTTTCTTT
CDR3: CASSPDTEAFF

size: -
J: TRBJ2-7
D: TRBD1
V: TRBV4-3
DNA: TGCGCCAGCAGCCAAGGGGTCGGACAGGACCTCTACGAGCAGTACTTC
CDR3: CASSQGVGQDLYEQYF

size: -
J: TRBJ1-1
D: -
V: TRBV10-3
DNA: TGTGCCATCAGGACAGCAATGAACACTGAAGCTTTCTTT
CDR3: CAIRTAMNTEAFF

size: once
J: TRBJ1-5
D: -
V: TRBV19
DNA: TGTGCCAGTAGCTGGGAGAGCAATCAGCCCCAGCATTTT
CDR3: CASSWESNQPQHF

size: -
J: TRBJ2-5
D: TRBD1
V: TRBV5-4
DNA: TGTGCCAGCAGCACGCCGGGACAGGGTATCAGGACCCAGTACTTC
CDR3: CASSTPGQGIRTQYF

size: -
J: TRBJ1-1
D: TRBD1
V: TRBV11-2
DNA: TGTGCCAGCTTTTGGACAGGGGGCACTGAAGCTTTCTTT
CDR3: CASFWTGGTEAFF

size: -
J: TRBJ1-2
D: -
V: TRBV19
DNA: TGTGCCAGTGGGGGGATAATGGTTTATGGCTACACCTTC
CDR3: CASGGIMVYGYTF

size: -
J: TRBJ1-4
D: TRBD1
V: TRBV6-1
DNA: TGTGCCAGCAGTGAGCCCCCAGGACAGGGCTTTAATGAAAAACTGTTTTTT
CDR3: CASSEPPGQGFNEKLFF

size: once
J: TRBJ1-1
D: -
V: TRBV28
DNA: TGTGCCAGCATTAGCCTCACTGAAGCTTTCTTT
CDR3: CASISLTEAFF

size: -
J: TRBJ2-3
D: -
V: TRBV11-3
DNA: TGTGCCAGCAGCTTCTCTACTAGCACAGATACGCAGTATTTT
CDR3: CASSFSTSTDTQYF